This T cell receptor beta chain appears in the sequencing data of a study of T cell clonotyping in hematopoietic cell transplantation. Study-wide results and caveats: Without cell sorting, CD4 versus CD8 contributions remain unresolved.

V lost 5 bases, J lost 7 bases, and 5 bases stayed unmatched. This CDR3 spans 13 amino acids. CDR1 and CDR2 from the germline V gene are GTSNPN and SVGIG (reference sequence). A remark on this clone: Its target is unknown.

Recipient blood drawn about 28 days pretransplant and days 30, 100, 180 after. The assay was immunoSEQ multiplex PCR, and TCRdb's table has in-frame clones only and misses some. The sample has roughly 3,000 clones, over 55% seen once; the top ten hold approximately 24%. The receptor was isolated from a female patient under 45 who had an allogeneic stem cell transplant, so T cells may come from the graft donor. Some clones in this sample may be carry-over from other donors' samples. The sequenced sample was peripheral blood mononuclear cells, obtained 30 days after allogeneic stem cell transplant. The J gene is TRBJ1-6, the V gene TRBV30; 7 bases fit TRBD1. This CDR3 is CAWDRVDNSPLHF. The DNA of the CDR3 is TGTGCCTGGGACAGGGTGGACAATTCACCCCTCCACTTT.